This T cell receptor (beta chain) was captured in a study of shared clonotypes between healthy human individuals. As originally analysed: Filtering differed for immunoSEQ, which gave only junction sequences without quality scores. Some clones are missing from TCRdb's copy, which holds only in-frame ones; the method was immunoSEQ multiplex PCR. Clonal size and the V and J genes are those of that table, whereas D and trimming came from the DNA. The sample records some 2.3 million clones, more than 80% being singletons. Whole-study results and caveats: Researchers sampled only blood; tissue repertoires likely differ.

This CDR3 has 15 residues. CDR1 is SGHTA and CDR2 is FQGNSA in the germline V gene. V was pared by 6 bases and J by 1 base, with 8 bases of the junction left unmatched. Worth noting for this clone: Its antigen is not known.

The receptor's source is a man aged 18 to 35 in good health. Some clones in this sample may be carry-over from other donors' samples. The sample comprised naive CD4+ T cells from PBMCs. Subset given: CD45RA+ positively selected. The chain links TRBV7-2 to TRBJ2-7; 8 nucleotides line up with TRBD1. The CDR3 sequence: CASRRGQGFSYEQYF. The CDR3 nucleotides read TGTGCCAGCAGGCGTGGACAGGGTTTTTCCTACGAGCAGTACTTC.